Listed here are 27 T cell receptor beta chains from one sample, sequenced in a study of blood T cell repertoires in COVID-19. Measured with immunoSEQ multiplex PCR; TCRdb has only the in-frame clones, and not every one. Here the sample spans 250,000 to 350,000 clones, more than 75% being singletons. The sample comprised peripheral blood. These receptors all come from a woman aged 50 to 65 with active or convalescent COVID-19.

Here the CDR3 DNA reads TGTGCCAGTGGGCTCTGGGGCGAGACTGAAGCTTTCTTT. Translation: CASGLWGETEAFF. The chain uses TRBV19 and TRBJ1-1; D is perhaps TRBD1 (5 bases). From germline, CDR1 is LNHDA and CDR2 SQIVND (reference sequence). CDR3 size: 13 residues. V dropped 8 bases and J dropped 5 bases, with 15 bases sitting between them. Full variable domain (remainder filled in from reference TRBV19 and TRBJ1-1): DGGITQSPKYLFRKEGQNVTLSCEQNLNHDAMYWYRQDPGQGLRLIYYSQIVNDFQKGDIAEGYSVSREKKESFPLTVTSAQKNPTAFYLCASGLWGETEAFFGQGTRLTVV.

The chain has TRBV24-1 and TRBJ1-2; 11 nucleotides align to TRBD1. CDR3 length: 17 amino acids. V shed 4 bases and J 1 base; nucleotides not matched to a gene: 7. Germline loops: CDR1 KGHDR, CDR2 SFDVKD. The CDR3 is CATSDLGQGALNYGYTF. The CDR3 DNA follows: TGTGCCACCAGTGACCTAGGACAGGGGGCCCTTAACTATGGCTACACCTTC.

The V gene is TRBV7-8, the J gene TRBJ1-2, with a tentative D call TRBD1 (5 bases). The germline V and J ends were trimmed by 0 bases and 3 bases, with 11 bases remaining between them. The germline V gene encodes CDR1 SGHVS and CDR2 FQNEAQ. The CDR3 extends over 15 amino acids. The CDR3 region has the DNA TGTGCCAGCAGCTTAGCGAGGGGAGGGGACTATGGCTACACCTTC. It yields the protein CASSLARGGDYGYTF.

The rearrangement uses TRBV6-4 and TRBJ1-2; D is unresolved. Germline CDR1 MRHNA, CDR2 SNTAGT. The V gene lost 5 bases and the J gene lost 8 bases, with 15 bases spanning the gap. This CDR3 region has 13 residues. CDR3 region: CASSLSAGGGYTF. The CDR3 region has the DNA TGTGCCAGCAGTTTATCGGCAGGCGGGGGCTACACCTTC.

The chain is built from TRBV30 and TRBJ2-1, with TRBD2 matching over 13 bases. Germline V gives CDR1 GTSNPN, CDR2 SVGIG (reference sequence). The CDR3 totals 17 residues. With V trimmed by 2 bases and J by 10 bases, 14 bases remained unmatched. The CDR3 protein is CAWSTYTSGLAGNEQFF. CDR3 nucleotides: TGTGCCTGGAGTACATACACTTCGGGACTAGCGGGGAACGAGCAGTTCTTC. Together with reference TRBV30 and TRBJ2-1, the CDR3 gives the full variable domain: SQTIHQWPATLVQPVGSPLSLECTVEGTSNPNLYWYRQAAGRGLQLLFYSVGIGQISSEVPQNLSASRPQDRQFILSSKKLLLSDSGFYLCAWSTYTSGLAGNEQFFGPGTRLTVL.

This chain uses TRBV7-2 with TRBJ1-1; 8 bases align to TRBD1. The CDR3 consists of 19 residues. After removal of 5 bases from V and 1 base from J, the junction contained 18 bases not matched to a gene. From germline, CDR1 is SGHTA and CDR2 FQGNSA. The CDR3 nucleotides read TGTGCCAGCAGCCCGGCAGGGGGCGGAATTAGTAGGGAGAACACTGAAGCTTTCTTT. This translates into CASSPAGGGISRENTEAFF.

The V gene is TRBV7-2, the J gene TRBJ2-5; 9 bases line up with TRBD1. The V and J ends lost 5 bases and 4 bases, in that order; junction bases with no gene match: 5. Germline values: CDR1 SGHTA, CDR2 FQGNSA. This CDR3 spans 14 amino acids. DNA of the CDR3: TGTGCCAGCAGCCAAACAGGGGGCGGAGAGACCCAGTACTTC. Its protein is CASSQTGGGETQYF.

The rearrangement joins TRBV20-1 to TRBJ2-5; D gene unclear. Germline CDR1 is DFQATT and CDR2 is SNEGSKA (reference sequence). The CDR3 has 13 amino acids. Trimming pared 3 bases from V and 1 base from J, leaving 9 bases between. The CDR3 DNA sequence: TGCAGTGCTAGTCTGGGCCCCCAAGAGACCCAGTACTTC. It encodes CSASLGPQETQYF.

This rearrangement joins TRBV7-8 to TRBJ2-7; TRBD2 matches 11 bases. CDR3 length: 17 amino acids. The V segment lost 2 bases and the J segment 2 bases; nucleotides outside the gene matches: 8. In germline, CDR1 is SGHVS, CDR2 FQNEAQ. CDR3 protein: CASSLSSGGGSPYEQYF. CDR3 bases: TGTGCCAGCAGCTTAAGTAGCGGGGGGGGAAGCCCCTACGAGCAGTACTTC.

The J gene is TRBJ2-3, the V gene TRBV4-3; a weak D match, TRBD1 (5 bases). The V and J ends lost 3 bases and 3 bases respectively, with 16 bases between them. CDR1 is LGHNA, CDR2 YSLEER, per germline. CDR3 length: 16 amino acids. This chain's CDR3 is CASSQDLVGLTDTQYF. The CDR3 bases are TGCGCCAGCAGCCAGGACCTTGTGGGGCTAACAGATACGCAGTATTTT.

As DNA, the CDR3 is TGCAGTGCTAGTTTAAGTTCGACTGCAACTAATGAAAAACTGTTTTTT. Translated: CSASLSSTATNEKLFF. V usage is TRBV20-1 and J usage is TRBJ1-4; D ambiguous. Per the germline V gene, CDR1 is DFQATT and CDR2 is SNEGSKA (reference sequence). CDR3 length: 16 residues. The V end lost 3 bases, the J end lost 0 bases, and 14 bases lay between the germline ends.

This clone has just a few counts. The chain couples TRBV7-2 to TRBJ1-6; D is unclear. Germline V gene sequence: CDR1 SGHTA, CDR2 FQGNSA. The CDR3 has 16 residues. Trimming pared 5 bases from V and 0 bases from J, leaving 11 bases between. CDR3 sequence reads: CASSKAMSSYNSPLHF. The CDR3 region has the DNA TGTGCCAGCAGCAAAGCCATGAGCTCCTATAATTCACCCCTCCACTTT.

This chain links TRBV19 with TRBJ2-1; 12 nucleotides agree with TRBD2. The CDR3 spans 18 residues. CDR1 and CDR2 (germline): LNHDA, SQIVND (reference sequence). The V gene end was trimmed by 1 base and the J gene end by 5 bases; junction bases not matched to a gene: 9. The CDR3 nucleotides are TGTGCCAGTAGTATAGGCCTAGCGGGGGGGCCGATAAACAATGAGCAGTTCTTC. It codes for CASSIGLAGGPINNEQFF.

The chain employs TRBV4-1 and TRBJ1-4; D unresolved. CDR3 length equals 14 residues. The germline CDR1 and CDR2 sequences are MGHRA and YSYEKL. V was trimmed by 1 base and J by 6 bases, leaving 9 bases between them. CDR3 DNA: TGCGCCAGCAGCCAAGCCGGGGATGATGAAAAACTGTTTTTT. It is translated as CASSQAGDDEKLFF.

This clone appeared a few times. This same CDR3 is encoded by further DNA sequences in the sample. The chain joins TRBV2 to TRBJ1-1; TRBD1 is a possible D gene (5 bases). Germline assignment: CDR1 SNHLY and CDR2 FYNNEI. The CDR3 runs 13 residues. Trimming removed 2 bases at V and 1 base at J, with 5 bases between. CDR3 loop: CASSEQGNTEAFF. In DNA, the CDR3 is TGTGCCAGCAGTGAACAGGGGAACACTGAAGCTTTCTTT.

The chain couples TRBV5-1 to TRBJ2-5; 10 nucleotides align to TRBD2. CDR1 and CDR2 (germline): SGHRS, YFSETQ. J lost 5 bases, V lost 3 bases, and 10 bases had no gene match. The CDR3 contains 16 residues. CDR3: CASSWTSGGGGETQYF. CDR3 coding DNA: TGCGCCAGCAGCTGGACTAGCGGAGGGGGCGGGGAGACCCAGTACTTC.

The rearrangement links TRBV7-8 to TRBJ1-3; 11 bases fit TRBD1. V was pared by 5 bases and J by 3 bases, with 12 bases of the junction left unmatched. The CDR3 has 18 residues. The germline CDR1 and CDR2 sequences are SGHVS and FQNEAQ. DNA for the CDR3: TGTGCCAGCAGCCGCCGGGACAGGGGGACTTTGGGTGGAAACACCATATATTTT. Translating it yields CASSRRDRGTLGGNTIYF.

The chain has TRBV18 and TRBJ2-2, with TRBD2 matching 7 bases. CDR3 length: 16 residues. CDR1 is KGHSH and CDR2 is LQKENI in the germline V gene. V gave up 2 bases and J gave up 6 bases; unmatched junction bases: 9. The CDR3 DNA reads as TGTGCCAGCTCACCAGGGCTAGCGGTAACCGCCGGGGAGCTGTTTTTT. Translation: CASSPGLAVTAGELFF.

This chain joins TRBV2 and TRBJ1-2, with 7 bases lining up with TRBD1. V was clipped by 4 bases and J by 4 bases; unmatched bases: 12. CDR1 and CDR2 (germline): SNHLY, FYNNEI. The length of the CDR3 is 16 residues. CDR3 coding DNA: TGTGCCAGCAGTGGCAGGGGGAAGGGGGAGCCCTATGGCTACACCTTC. Its translation is CASSGRGKGEPYGYTF. Using reference TRBV2 and TRBJ1-2 for the parts outside the CDR3, the full variable domain is EPEVTQTPSHQVTQMGQEVILRCVPISNHLYFYWYRQILGQKVEFLVSFYNNEISEKSEIFDDQFSVERPDGSNFTLKIRSTKLEDSAMYFCASSGRGKGEPYGYTFGSGTRLTVV.

The V gene is TRBV19, the J gene TRBJ1-1; D is uncertain. The V end lost 3 bases, the J end lost 7 bases, and 12 bases lay between the germline ends. Per the germline V gene, CDR1 is LNHDA and CDR2 is SQIVND (reference sequence). The CDR3 consists of 13 residues. CDR3: CASSIWQRHEAFF. DNA of the CDR3: TGTGCCAGTAGTATTTGGCAAAGACATGAAGCTTTCTTT.

This clone was seen only a few times. The chain recombines TRBV2 with TRBJ1-2; D possibly corresponds to TRBD1 (5 bases). CDR3 length equals 12 residues. Trimming pared 9 bases from V and 2 bases from J, leaving 10 bases between. From germline, CDR1 is SNHLY and CDR2 FYNNEI. The CDR3 region has the DNA TGTGCCAGTGGACACAGCAACTATGGCTACACCTTC. As protein: CASGHSNYGYTF.

The V gene is TRBV18, the J gene TRBJ2-7; TRBD1 agrees at 8 bases. The CDR3 covers 15 residues. Germline V gene lookup returns CDR1 KGHSH and CDR2 LQKENI. J lost 3 bases, V lost 2 bases, and 6 bases had no gene match. Here the CDR3 DNA reads TGTGCCAGCTCACCAACGGGACAGGAGAACTACGAGCAGTACTTC. It specifies CASSPTGQENYEQYF. The variable domain in full, completed from reference TRBV18 and TRBJ2-7, reads NAGVMQNPRHLVRRRGQEARLRCSPMKGHSHVYWYRQLPEEGLKFMVYLQKENIIDESGMPKERFSAEFPKEGPSILRIQQVVRGDSAAYFCASSPTGQENYEQYFGPGTRLTVT.

The gene calls are TRBV7-2 and TRBJ2-2; no clear D gene. V was pared by 5 bases and J by 0 bases, with 10 bases between. The CDR3 spans 15 residues. Germline V gives CDR1 SGHTA, CDR2 FQGNSA. The CDR3 protein is CASSLSWSNTGELFF. CDR3 in DNA: TGTGCCAGCAGCCTAAGCTGGTCGAACACCGGGGAGCTGTTTTTT.

This clone was counted only a few times. This sample includes further DNA sequences coding for the same CDR3. The chain is built from TRBV18 and TRBJ2-7; no clear D gene. The CDR3 length is 11 residues. The V end lost 1 base, the J end lost 5 bases, and 3 bases lay between the germline ends. Germline loops: CDR1 KGHSH, CDR2 LQKENI. Here the CDR3 DNA reads TGTGCCAGCTCACCACGAGACGAGCAGTACTTC. Protein sequence: CASSPRDEQYF.

The chain has TRBV7-3 and TRBJ2-5; TRBD2 matches 13 bases. Losses at the gene ends were 5 bases for V and 2 bases for J; bases not matched to a gene: 2. The CDR3 contains 15 residues. Germline CDR1 reads SGHTA; CDR2 reads FQGTGA. Here the CDR3 reads CASSQGLAGQETQYF. CDR3 bases: TGTGCCAGCAGCCAGGGACTAGCGGGGCAAGAGACCCAGTACTTC.

This CDR3 is CASSLGTSGGADTDTQYF. The CDR3 DNA reads TGTGCCAGCAGCTTGGGGACTAGCGGGGGGGCAGACACAGATACGCAGTATTTT. The chain uses TRBV5-4 and TRBJ2-3; 15 nucleotides match TRBD2. There are 18 residues in the CDR3. Trimming at V came to 0 bases and at J to 2 bases, leaving 4 bases not matched to a gene. Per germline, CDR1 SGHNT and CDR2 YYREEE (reference sequence).

V is TRBV6-1 and J is TRBJ2-1, with 9 bases identical to TRBD2. The V and J ends lost 3 bases and 6 bases, in that order; junction bases with no gene match: 9. This CDR3 is built from 16 residues. CDR1 and CDR2 from the germline V gene are MNHNS and SASEGT. The CDR3 protein is CASSDPRLAVFNEQFF. CDR3 in DNA: TGTGCCAGCAGTGACCCTAGACTAGCGGTATTCAATGAGCAGTTCTTC.